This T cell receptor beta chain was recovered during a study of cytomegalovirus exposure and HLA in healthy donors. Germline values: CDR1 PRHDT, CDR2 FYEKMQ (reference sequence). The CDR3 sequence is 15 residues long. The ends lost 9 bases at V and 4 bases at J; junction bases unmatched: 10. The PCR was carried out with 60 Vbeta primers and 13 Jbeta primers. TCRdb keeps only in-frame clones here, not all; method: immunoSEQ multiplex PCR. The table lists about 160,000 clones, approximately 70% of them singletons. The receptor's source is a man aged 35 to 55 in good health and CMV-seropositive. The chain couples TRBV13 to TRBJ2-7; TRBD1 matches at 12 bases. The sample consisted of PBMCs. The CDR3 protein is CASTTGTGGGYEQYF. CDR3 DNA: TGTGCCAGTACAACCGGGACAGGGGGCGGGTACGAGCAGTACTTC.